This T cell receptor (beta chain) was found in a study of OX40 agonist ivuxolimab in advanced cancers. Sequencing used immunoSEQ multiplex PCR; TCRdb keeps in-frame clones, though not all of them. The profile shows 65,000 to 95,000 clones, roughly 84% of them singletons. Turning to this clone: The antigen is unknown.

Blood draws occurred at baseline, cycle 4 day 1, and cycle 7 day 1. The study, taken as a whole, reports: Expanded clones tended on average to be more numerous among CD8+ T cells than CD4+. A proportion of nonresponders additionally exhibited low normalized T-cell clonal expansion.

From germline, CDR1 is MNHNY and CDR2 SVGAGI (reference sequence). The CDR3 covers 14 residues. V was shortened by 0 bases and J by 4 bases, with 7 bases between the two germline ends. The receptor's source is an adult with an advanced solid tumor such as melanoma, head and neck, liver or kidney cancer. The V and J genes are TRBV6-6 and TRBJ2-1, with a tentative D call TRBD1 (5 bases). The sample in question was CD4+ or CD8+ T cells sorted from blood, obtained in a trial of the OX40 agonist ivuxolimab. The CDR3 loop is CASSYSRTYNEQFF. The CDR3 nucleotides read TGTGCCAGCAGTTACTCAAGGACATACAATGAGCAGTTCTTC.